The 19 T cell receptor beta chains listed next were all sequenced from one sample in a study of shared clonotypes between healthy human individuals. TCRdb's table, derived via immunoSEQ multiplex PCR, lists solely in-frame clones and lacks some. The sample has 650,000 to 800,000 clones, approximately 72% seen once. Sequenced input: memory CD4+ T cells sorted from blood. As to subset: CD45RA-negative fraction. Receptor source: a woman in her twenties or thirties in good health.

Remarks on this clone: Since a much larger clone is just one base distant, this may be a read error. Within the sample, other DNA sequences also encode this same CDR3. The DNA for the CDR3 is TGCGCCAGCAGCCAAGAGGCCTCTGGGGCCAACGTCCTGACTTTC. Translation gives CASSQEASGANVLTF. V and J are TRBV4-1 and TRBJ2-6; D ambiguous. Trimming shortened V by 0 bases and J by 0 bases, and 3 bases separated the two germline ends. Germline V CDR1 and CDR2: MGHRA, YSYEKL. This CDR3 spans 15 amino acids.

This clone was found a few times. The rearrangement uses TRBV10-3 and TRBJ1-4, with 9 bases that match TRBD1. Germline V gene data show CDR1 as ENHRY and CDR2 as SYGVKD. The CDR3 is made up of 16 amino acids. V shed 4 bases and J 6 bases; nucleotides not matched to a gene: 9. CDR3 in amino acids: CAISGSRGQGYEKLFF. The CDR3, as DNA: TGTGCCATCAGTGGGTCCAGGGGACAGGGCTATGAAAAACTGTTTTTT.

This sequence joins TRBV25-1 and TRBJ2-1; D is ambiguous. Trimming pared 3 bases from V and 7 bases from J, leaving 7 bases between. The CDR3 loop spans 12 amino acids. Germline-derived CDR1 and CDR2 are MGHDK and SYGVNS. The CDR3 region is CASSDAANEQFF. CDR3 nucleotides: TGTGCCAGCAGTGATGCCGCAAATGAGCAGTTCTTC.

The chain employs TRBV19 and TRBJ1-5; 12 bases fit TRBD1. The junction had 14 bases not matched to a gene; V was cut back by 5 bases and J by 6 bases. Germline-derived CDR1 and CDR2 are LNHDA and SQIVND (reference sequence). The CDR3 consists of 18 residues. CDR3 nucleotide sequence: TGTGCCAGTAGTGCCTCAGGGTGGGGACAGGGGGCAGGTCAGCCCCAGCATTTT. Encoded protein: CASSASGWGQGAGQPQHF.

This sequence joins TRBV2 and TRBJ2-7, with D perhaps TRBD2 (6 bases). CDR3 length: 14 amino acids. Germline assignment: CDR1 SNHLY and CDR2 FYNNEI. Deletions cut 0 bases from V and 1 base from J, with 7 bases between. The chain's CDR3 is CASSEASGSYEQYF. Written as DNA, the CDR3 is TGTGCCAGCAGTGAAGCTAGCGGTTCCTACGAGCAGTACTTC.

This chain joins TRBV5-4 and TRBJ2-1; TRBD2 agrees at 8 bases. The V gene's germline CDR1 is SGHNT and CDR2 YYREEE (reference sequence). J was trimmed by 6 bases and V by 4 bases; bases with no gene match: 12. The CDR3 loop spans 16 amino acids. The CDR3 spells CASSPTAGLEANEQFF. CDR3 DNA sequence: TGTGCCAGCAGCCCGACCGCGGGACTAGAGGCCAATGAGCAGTTCTTC.

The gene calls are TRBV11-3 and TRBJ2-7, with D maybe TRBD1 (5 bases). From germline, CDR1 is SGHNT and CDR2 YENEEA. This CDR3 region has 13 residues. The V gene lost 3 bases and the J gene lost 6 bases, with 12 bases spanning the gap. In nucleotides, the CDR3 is TGTGCCAGCAGCTTGACAGACTCAGGCGAGCAGTACTTC. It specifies CASSLTDSGEQYF.

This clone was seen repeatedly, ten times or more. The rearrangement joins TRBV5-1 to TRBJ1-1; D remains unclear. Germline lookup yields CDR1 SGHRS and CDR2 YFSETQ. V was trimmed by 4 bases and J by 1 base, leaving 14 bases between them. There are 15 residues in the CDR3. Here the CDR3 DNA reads TGCGCCAGCAGCCGAATGGCAGGAGAGAACACTGAAGCTTTCTTT. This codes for CASSRMAGENTEAFF.

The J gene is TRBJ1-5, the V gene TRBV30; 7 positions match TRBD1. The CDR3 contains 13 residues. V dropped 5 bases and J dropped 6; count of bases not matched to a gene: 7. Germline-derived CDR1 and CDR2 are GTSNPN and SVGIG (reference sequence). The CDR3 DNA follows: TGTGCCTGGGCCCCAGGGGGTGGTCAGCCCCAGCATTTT. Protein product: CAWAPGGGQPQHF.

This CDR3 reads CASSLIGFSYEQYF. The CDR3 nucleotides are TGTGCCAGCAGCTTGATTGGCTTCTCCTACGAGCAGTACTTC. The J gene is TRBJ2-7, the V gene TRBV5-6; no clear D. Trimming pared 1 base from V and 0 bases from J, leaving 8 bases between. CDR1 and CDR2 (germline): SGHDT, YYEEEE. The CDR3 consists of 14 residues.

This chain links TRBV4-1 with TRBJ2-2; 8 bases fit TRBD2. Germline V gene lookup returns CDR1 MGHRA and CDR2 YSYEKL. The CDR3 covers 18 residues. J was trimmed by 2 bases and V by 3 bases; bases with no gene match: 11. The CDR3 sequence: CASSHTGTGGTNTGELFF. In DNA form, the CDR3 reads TGCGCCAGCAGCCACACGGGTACGGGAGGGACTAACACCGGGGAGCTGTTTTTT.

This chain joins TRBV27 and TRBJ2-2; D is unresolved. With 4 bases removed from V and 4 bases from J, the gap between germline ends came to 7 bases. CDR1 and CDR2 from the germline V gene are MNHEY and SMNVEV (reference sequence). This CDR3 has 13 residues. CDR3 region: CASSYLITGELFF. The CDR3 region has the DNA TGTGCCAGCAGTTACCTGATCACCGGGGAGCTGTTTTTT.

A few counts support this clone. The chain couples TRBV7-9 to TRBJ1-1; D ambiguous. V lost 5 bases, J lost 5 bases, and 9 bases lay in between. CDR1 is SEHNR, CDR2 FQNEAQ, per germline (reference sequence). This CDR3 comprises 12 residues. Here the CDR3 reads CASSPRGTEAFF. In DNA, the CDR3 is TGTGCCAGCAGCCCTCGAGGGACTGAAGCTTTCTTT. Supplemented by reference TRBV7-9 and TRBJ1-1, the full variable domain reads DTGVSQNPRHKITKRGQNVTFRCDPISEHNRLYWYRQTLGQGPEFLTYFQNEAQLEKSRLLSDRFSAERPKGSFSTLEIQRTEQGDSAMYLCASSPRGTEAFFGQGTRLTVV.

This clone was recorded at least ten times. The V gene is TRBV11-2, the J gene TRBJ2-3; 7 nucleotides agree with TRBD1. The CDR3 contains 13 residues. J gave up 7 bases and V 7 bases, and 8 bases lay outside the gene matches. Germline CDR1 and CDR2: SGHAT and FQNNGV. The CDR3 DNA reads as TGTGCCAGCACCCTATCACAGGGGAATACGCAGTATTTT. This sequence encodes CASTLSQGNTQYF.

The CDR3 reads CASSPGLDYNEQFF. The CDR3 DNA sequence: TGTGCCAGCTCACCTGGACTAGACTACAATGAGCAGTTCTTC. The chain is built from TRBV18 and TRBJ2-1; 7 bases are a match to TRBD2. CDR1 is KGHSH, CDR2 LQKENI, per germline. Trimming took 3 bases from V and 3 from J; bases not matched to a gene: 2. The CDR3 spans 14 residues.

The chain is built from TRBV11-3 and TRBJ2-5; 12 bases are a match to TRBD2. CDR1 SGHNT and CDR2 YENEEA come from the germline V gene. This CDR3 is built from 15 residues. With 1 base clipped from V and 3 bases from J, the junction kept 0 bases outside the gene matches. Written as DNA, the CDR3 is TGTGCCAGCAGCTTAGGACTAGCGGGAGAAGAGACCCAGTACTTC. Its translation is CASSLGLAGEETQYF.

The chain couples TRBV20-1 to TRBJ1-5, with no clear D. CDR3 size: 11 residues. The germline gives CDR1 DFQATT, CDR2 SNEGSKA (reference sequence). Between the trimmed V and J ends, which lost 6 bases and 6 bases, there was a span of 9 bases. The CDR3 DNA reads TGCAGTGCAGGGTCGGCTCAGCCCCAGCATTTT. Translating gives CSAGSAQPQHF.

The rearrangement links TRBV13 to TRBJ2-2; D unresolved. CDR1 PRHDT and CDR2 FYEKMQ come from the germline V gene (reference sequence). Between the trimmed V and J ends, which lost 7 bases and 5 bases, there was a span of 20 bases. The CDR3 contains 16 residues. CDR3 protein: CASTPSWPGLTGELFF. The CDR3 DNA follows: TGTGCCAGCACCCCGTCATGGCCCGGCTTAACCGGGGAGCTGTTTTTT.

Here the CDR3 DNA reads TGTGCCAGCAGTCCGCGACAGGGCCACACTGAAGCTTTCTTT. This gives the protein CASSPRQGHTEAFF. The J gene is TRBJ1-1, the V gene TRBV27; 7 bases are a match to TRBD1. Trimming cost V 5 bases and J 3 bases; bases outside gene matches: 6. This CDR3 has 14 amino acids. Germline lookup yields CDR1 MNHEY and CDR2 SMNVEV (reference sequence).